The 10 T cell receptor beta chains in this list originate from one sample, sequenced in a study of blood T cells in healthy people across ages. Sample-barcoded 5' priming and a J-beta primer mix drove a second PCR of about 6 to 12 cycles. One entry per CDR3 protein results from TCRdb running MiXCR on the 5' RACE reads. This table holds over 600,000 distinct CDR3 sequences, roughly two fifths found once. Specimen: blood. The receptors stem from a man aged 80 or over in good health.

This clonotype was observed a few times. The V gene is TRBV5-1, the J gene TRBJ2-7; 7 nucleotides agree with TRBD2. V shed 2 bases, J shed 0 bases, and the junction held 5 bases outside the gene matches. Germline CDR1 SGHRS, CDR2 YFSETQ. CDR3 size: 15 residues. This CDR3 is CASSLQGLGSYEQYF. CDR3 sequence (DNA): TGCGCCAGCAGCTTACAAGGACTAGGCTCCTACGAGCAGTACTTC.

The chain carries TRBV7-9 and TRBJ2-5; 10 bases agree with TRBD2. Judging by the DNA end, TRBJ2-7 fits better; the J call may be wrong. The CDR3 is 15 amino acids. Germline CDR1 is SEHNR and CDR2 is FQNEAQ (reference sequence). The CDR3 DNA is TGTGCCGGCACCGAGGGGGCTAGCGGGAGCTTCGAGCAGTACTTC. It is translated as CAGTEGASGSFEQYF.

This clonotype was seen a few times. The V gene is TRBV7-2, the J gene TRBJ2-2; 7 bases are shared with TRBD1. The CDR3 has 16 residues. Per germline, CDR1 SGHTA and CDR2 FQGNSA. The V and J ends lost 5 bases and 3 bases, in that order; junction bases with no gene match: 9. The CDR3 here is CASSKPVQGDTGELFF. The DNA of the CDR3 is TGTGCCAGCAGCAAGCCGGTTCAGGGGGACACCGGGGAGCTGTTTTTT.

As regards this clonotype: The junction differs from germline at one of its ends, possibly a read error. V usage is TRBV7-2 and J usage is TRBJ2-7; the match to TRBD2 covers 7 bases. The CDR3 spans 13 residues. Germline V gene data show CDR1 as SGHTA and CDR2 as FQGNSA. CDR3 in amino acids: CAGSRTRDYEQYF. The CDR3, as DNA: TGTGCCGGCAGTCGGACTAGAGACTACGAGCAGTACTTC.

The rearrangement joins TRBV6-2 or TRBV6-3 to TRBJ2-7; TRBD1 is a possible D gene (6 bases). CDR1 is MNHEY, CDR2 SVGEGT, per germline. The germline V and J ends were trimmed by 0 bases and 4 bases, with 16 bases remaining between them. The CDR3 has 16 amino acids. The CDR3 DNA sequence: TGTGCCAGCAGTTACTCGGGGGACAAGACCCTGTACGAGCAGTACTTC. Translation: CASSYSGDKTLYEQYF.

This sequence joins TRBV7-2 and TRBJ2-3; TRBD2 aligns across 8 bases. Trimming removed 1 base from V and 2 bases from J; junction bases left unmatched: 2. The germline gives CDR1 SGHTA, CDR2 FQGNSA. This CDR3 is built from 15 residues. The CDR3 coding sequence is TGTGCCAGCAGCTTAGGAGCGGGGGACACAGATACGCAGTATTTT. The encoded protein is CASSLGAGDTDTQYF.

In DNA form, the CDR3 reads TGTGCCAGCAGTTACGGGCAGACCTACGAGCAGTACTTC. This encodes CASSYGQTYEQYF. V and J are TRBV6-2 or TRBV6-3 and TRBJ2-5, with no clear D. The closer fit of TRBJ2-7 to the DNA end suggests the J call may be wrong. Germline CDR1 is MNHEY and CDR2 is SVGEGT. This CDR3 contains 13 residues.

CDR3 protein: CSVRTTYEQYF. As DNA, the CDR3 is TGCAGCGTTCGTACCACCTACGAGCAGTACTTC. The chain carries TRBV29-1 and TRBJ2-7; D call uncertain. The CDR3 is 11 residues long. The ends were cut back, 5 bases at V and 2 bases at J, with 7 bases in the middle. Germline V gene lookup returns CDR1 SQVTM and CDR2 ANQGSEA.

The rearrangement links TRBV4-1 to TRBJ1-5; the D gene is possibly TRBD1 (5 bases). There are 15 residues in the CDR3. Germline V gives CDR1 MGHRA, CDR2 YSYEKL. The ends were cut back, 3 bases at V and 7 bases at J, with 16 bases in the middle. CDR3 protein: CASSQTQGGRQPQHF. The DNA of the CDR3 is TGCGCCAGCAGCCAGACCCAGGGAGGACGGCAGCCCCAGCATTTT.

A single count supports this clonotype. The rearrangement links TRBV29-1 to TRBJ2-7; the D gene is possibly TRBD1 (7 bases). The CDR3 contains 15 residues. Germline V gene sequence: CDR1 SQVTM, CDR2 ANQGSEA. V lost 7 bases and J 2 bases, leaving 21 bases between the germline ends. DNA of the CDR3: TGCAGCGCTGCCCGGAGGGGGCAGGGTGCCTACGAGCAGTACTTC. It encodes CSAARRGQGAYEQYF.